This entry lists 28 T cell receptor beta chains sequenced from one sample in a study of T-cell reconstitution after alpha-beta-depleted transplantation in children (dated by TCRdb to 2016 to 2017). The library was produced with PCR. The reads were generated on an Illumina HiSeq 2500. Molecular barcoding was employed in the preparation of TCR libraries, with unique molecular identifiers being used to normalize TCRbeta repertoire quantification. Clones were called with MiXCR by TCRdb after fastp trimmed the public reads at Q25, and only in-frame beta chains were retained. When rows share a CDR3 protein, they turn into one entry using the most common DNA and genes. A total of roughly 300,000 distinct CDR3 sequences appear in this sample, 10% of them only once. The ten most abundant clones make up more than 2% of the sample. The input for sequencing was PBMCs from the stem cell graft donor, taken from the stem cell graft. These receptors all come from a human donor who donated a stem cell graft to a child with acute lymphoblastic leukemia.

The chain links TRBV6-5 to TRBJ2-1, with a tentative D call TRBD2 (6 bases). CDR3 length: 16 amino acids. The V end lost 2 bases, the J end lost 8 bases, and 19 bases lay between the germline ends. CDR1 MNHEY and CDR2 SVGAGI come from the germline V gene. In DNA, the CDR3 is TGTGCCAGCAGTTACGGACATGGAGTGGGGGGATATGAGCAGTTCTTC. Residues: CASSYGHGVGGYEQFF.

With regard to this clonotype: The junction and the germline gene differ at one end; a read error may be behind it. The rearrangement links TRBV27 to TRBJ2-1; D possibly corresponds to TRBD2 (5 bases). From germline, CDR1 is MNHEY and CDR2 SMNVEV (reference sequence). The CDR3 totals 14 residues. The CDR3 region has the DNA TGTGCCAGCAGTTATGGAGGCACCTACAATGAGGAGTTCTTC. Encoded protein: CASSYGGTYNEEFF.

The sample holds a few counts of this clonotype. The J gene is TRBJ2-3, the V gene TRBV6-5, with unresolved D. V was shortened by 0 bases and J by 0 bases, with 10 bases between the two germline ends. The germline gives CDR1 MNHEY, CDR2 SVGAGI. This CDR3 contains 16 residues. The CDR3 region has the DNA TGTGCCAGCAGTTACTCTGCGCGGAGAAGCACAGATACGCAGTATTTT. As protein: CASSYSARRSTDTQYF.

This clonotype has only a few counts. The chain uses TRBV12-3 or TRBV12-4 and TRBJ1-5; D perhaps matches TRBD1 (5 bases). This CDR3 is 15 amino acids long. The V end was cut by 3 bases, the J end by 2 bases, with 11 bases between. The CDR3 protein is CASSFGGSGNQPQHF. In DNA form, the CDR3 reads TGTGCCAGCAGTTTTGGGGGGTCGGGCAATCAGCCCCAGCATTTT.

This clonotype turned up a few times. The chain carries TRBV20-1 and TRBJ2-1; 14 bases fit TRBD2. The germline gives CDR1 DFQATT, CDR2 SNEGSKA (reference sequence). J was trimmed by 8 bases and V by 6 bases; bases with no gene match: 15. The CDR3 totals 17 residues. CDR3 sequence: CSARSKIGTSGSHEQFF. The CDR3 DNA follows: TGCAGTGCCCGAAGCAAAATAGGGACTAGCGGGAGCCATGAGCAGTTCTTC.

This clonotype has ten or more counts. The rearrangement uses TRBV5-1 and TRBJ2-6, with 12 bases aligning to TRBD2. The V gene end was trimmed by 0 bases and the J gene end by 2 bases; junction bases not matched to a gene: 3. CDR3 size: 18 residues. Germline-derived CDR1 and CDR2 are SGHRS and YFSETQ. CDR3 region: CASSLEGLAGTGANVLTF. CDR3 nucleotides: TGCGCCAGCAGCTTGGAAGGACTAGCGGGAACTGGGGCCAACGTCCTGACTTTC.

The CDR3 sequence is CAISEVGNTIYF. The CDR3 DNA follows: TGTGCCATCAGTGAGGTTGGAAACACCATATATTTT. The chain couples TRBV10-3 to TRBJ1-3, with D hard to call. The CDR3 consists of 12 residues. Trimming shortened V by 2 bases and J by 3 bases, and 2 bases separated the two germline ends. Germline V gives CDR1 ENHRY, CDR2 SYGVKD.

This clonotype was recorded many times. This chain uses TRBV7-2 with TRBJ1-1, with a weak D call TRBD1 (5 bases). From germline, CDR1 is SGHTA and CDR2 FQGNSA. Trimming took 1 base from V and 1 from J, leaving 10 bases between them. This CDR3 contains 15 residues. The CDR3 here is CASSLGWDGNTEAFF. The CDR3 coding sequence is TGTGCCAGCAGCTTAGGATGGGACGGGAACACTGAAGCTTTCTTT.

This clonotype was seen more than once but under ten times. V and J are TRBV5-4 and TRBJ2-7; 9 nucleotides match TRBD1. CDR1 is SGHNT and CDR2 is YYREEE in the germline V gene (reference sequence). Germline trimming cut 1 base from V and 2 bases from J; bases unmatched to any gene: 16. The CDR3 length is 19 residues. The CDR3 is CASSLPPPGQGDVTYEQYF. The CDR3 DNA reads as TGTGCCAGCAGCTTGCCCCCCCCGGGACAGGGAGACGTTACCTACGAGCAGTACTTC.

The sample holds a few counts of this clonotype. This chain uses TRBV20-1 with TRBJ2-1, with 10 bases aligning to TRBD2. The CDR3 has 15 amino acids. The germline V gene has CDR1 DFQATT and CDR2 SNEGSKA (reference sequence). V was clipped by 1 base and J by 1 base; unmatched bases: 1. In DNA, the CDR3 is TGCAGTGCTAGAGGAGCGGGAGGGTCCTACAATGAGCAGTTCTTC. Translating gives CSARGAGGSYNEQFF.

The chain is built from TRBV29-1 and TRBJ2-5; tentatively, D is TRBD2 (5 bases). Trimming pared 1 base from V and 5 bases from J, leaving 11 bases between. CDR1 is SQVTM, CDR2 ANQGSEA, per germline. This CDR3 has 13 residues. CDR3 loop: CSVEGGMGETQYF. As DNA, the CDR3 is TGCAGCGTTGAAGGAGGGATGGGGGAGACCCAGTACTTC.

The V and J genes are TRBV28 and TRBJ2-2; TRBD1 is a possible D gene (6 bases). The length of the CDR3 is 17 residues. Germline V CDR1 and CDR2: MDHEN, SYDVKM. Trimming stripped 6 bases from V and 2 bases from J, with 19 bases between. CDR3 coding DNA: TGTGCCAGCAGACCCCAGGGGTGGGCTAAAAACACCGGGGAGCTGTTTTTT. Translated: CASRPQGWAKNTGELFF.

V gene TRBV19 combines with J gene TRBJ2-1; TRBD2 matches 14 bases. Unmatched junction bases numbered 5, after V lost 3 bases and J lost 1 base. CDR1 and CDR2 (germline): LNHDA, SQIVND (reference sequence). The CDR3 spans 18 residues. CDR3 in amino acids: CASSMTSGRAFSYNEQFF. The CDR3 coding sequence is TGTGCCAGTAGTATGACTAGCGGGAGGGCCTTTTCCTACAATGAGCAGTTCTTC.

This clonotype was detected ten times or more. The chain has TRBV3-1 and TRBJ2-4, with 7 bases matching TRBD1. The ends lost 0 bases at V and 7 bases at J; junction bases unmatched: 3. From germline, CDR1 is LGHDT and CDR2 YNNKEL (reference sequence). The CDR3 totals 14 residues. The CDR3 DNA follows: TGTGCCAGCAGCCAAGATGCGACAGGGAACATTCAGTACTTC. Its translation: CASSQDATGNIQYF.

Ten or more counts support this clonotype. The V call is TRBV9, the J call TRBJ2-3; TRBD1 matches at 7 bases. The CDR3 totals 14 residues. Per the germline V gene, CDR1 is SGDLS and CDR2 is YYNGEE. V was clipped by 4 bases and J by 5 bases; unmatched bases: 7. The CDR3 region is CASSFDRVEDTQYF. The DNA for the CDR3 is TGTGCCAGCAGCTTCGACAGGGTTGAAGATACGCAGTATTTT.

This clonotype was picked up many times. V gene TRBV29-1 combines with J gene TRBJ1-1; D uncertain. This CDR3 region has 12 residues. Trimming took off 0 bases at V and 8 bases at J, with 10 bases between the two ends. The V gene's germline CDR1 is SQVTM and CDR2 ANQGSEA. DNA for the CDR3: TGCAGCGTTGAAGATGTGGGAGCAGAAGCTTTCTTT. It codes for CSVEDVGAEAFF.

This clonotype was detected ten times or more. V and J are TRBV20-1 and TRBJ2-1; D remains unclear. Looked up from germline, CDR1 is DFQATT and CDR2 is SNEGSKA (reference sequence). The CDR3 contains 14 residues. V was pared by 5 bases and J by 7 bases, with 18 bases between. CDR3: CSAPQVVGGNEQFF. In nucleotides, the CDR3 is TGCAGTGCTCCGCAGGTGGTAGGTGGGAATGAGCAGTTCTTC.

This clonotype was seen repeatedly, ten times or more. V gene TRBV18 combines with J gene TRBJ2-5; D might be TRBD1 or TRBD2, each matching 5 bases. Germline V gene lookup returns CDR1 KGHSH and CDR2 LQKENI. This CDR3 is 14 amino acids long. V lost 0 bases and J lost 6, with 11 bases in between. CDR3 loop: CASSPPAGRKTQYF. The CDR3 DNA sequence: TGTGCCAGCTCACCACCGGCAGGGAGAAAGACCCAGTACTTC.

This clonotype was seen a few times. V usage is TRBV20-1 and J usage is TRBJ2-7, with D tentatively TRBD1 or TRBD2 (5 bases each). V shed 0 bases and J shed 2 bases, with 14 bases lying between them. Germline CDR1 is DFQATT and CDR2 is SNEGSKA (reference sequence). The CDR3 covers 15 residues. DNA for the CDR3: TGCAGTGCTAGAGATGGTCTTGAGGGGACCTACGAGCAGTACTTC. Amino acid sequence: CSARDGLEGTYEQYF.

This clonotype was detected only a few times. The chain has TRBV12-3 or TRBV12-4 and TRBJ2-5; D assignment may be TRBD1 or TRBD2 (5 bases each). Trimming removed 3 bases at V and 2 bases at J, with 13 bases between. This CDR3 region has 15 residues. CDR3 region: CASSFPGRIQETQYF. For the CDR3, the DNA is TGTGCCAGCAGTTTTCCGGGACGGATACAAGAGACCCAGTACTTC.

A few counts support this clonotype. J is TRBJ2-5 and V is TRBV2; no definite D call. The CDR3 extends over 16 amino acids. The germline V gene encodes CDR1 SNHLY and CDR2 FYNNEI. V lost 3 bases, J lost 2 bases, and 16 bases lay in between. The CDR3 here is CASSERSNVKQETQYF. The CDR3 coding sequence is TGTGCCAGCAGTGAGAGGAGTAACGTAAAGCAAGAGACCCAGTACTTC.

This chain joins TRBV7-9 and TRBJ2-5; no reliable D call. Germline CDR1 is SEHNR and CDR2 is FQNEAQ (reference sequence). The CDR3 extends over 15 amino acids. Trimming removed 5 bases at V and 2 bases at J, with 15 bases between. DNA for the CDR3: TGTGCCAGCAGCCCCATTTTAGCTCCGCAAGAGACCCAGTACTTC. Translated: CASSPILAPQETQYF. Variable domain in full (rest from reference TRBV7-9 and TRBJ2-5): DTGVSQNPRHKITKRGQNVTFRCDPISEHNRLYWYRQTLGQGPEFLTYFQNEAQLEKSRLLSDRFSAERPKGSFSTLEIQRTEQGDSAMYLCASSPILAPQETQYFGPGTRLLVL.

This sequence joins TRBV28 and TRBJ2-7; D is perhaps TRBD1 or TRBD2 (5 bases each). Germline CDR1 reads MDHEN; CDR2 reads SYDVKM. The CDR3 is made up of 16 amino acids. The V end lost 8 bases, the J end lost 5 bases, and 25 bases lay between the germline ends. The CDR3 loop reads CASVMFLGPRFDEQYF. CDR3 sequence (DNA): TGTGCCAGCGTCATGTTTTTGGGACCCCGATTCGACGAGCAGTACTTC. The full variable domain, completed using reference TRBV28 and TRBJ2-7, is DVKVTQSSRYLVKRTGEKVFLECVQDMDHENMFWYRQDPGLGLRLIYFSYDVKMKEKGDIPEGYSVSREKKERFSLILESASTNQTSMYLCASVMFLGPRFDEQYFGPGTRLTVT.

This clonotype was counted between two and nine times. The CDR3 loop reads CASRSSGTSGRSSYNEQFF. CDR3 DNA: TGCGCCAGCAGATCCTCCGGGACTAGCGGGCGCAGCTCCTACAATGAGCAGTTCTTC. The gene calls are TRBV5-1 and TRBJ2-1, with 12 bases aligning to TRBD2. The J segment lost 0 bases and the V segment lost 5 bases, leaving 12 bases of the junction unmatched. Germline V lookup: CDR1 SGHRS, CDR2 YFSETQ. The CDR3 is 19 residues long. The complete variable domain, with remaining parts taken from reference TRBV5-1 and TRBJ2-1, reads KAGVTQTPRYLIKTRGQQVTLSCSPISGHRSVSWYQQTPGQGLQFLFEYFSETQRNKGNFPGRFSGRQFSNSRSEMNVSTLELGDSALYLCASRSSGTSGRSSYNEQFFGPGTRLTVL.

The CDR3 loop reads CASSYTTGNNEQFF. CDR3 nucleotide sequence: TGTGCCAGCAGTTACACAACCGGTAACAATGAGCAGTTCTTC. The rearrangement links TRBV12-3 or TRBV12-4 to TRBJ2-1; D unresolved. The CDR3 is 14 residues long. Trimming pared 4 bases from V and 5 bases from J, leaving 12 bases between.

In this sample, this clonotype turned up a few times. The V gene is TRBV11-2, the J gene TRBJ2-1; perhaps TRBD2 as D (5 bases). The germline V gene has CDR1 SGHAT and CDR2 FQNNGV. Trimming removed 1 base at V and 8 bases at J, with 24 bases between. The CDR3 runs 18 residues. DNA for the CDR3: TGTGCCAGCAGCTTAGGTCCGGCCCGGCTAGCAGTCCTCGATGAGCAGTTCTTC. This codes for CASSLGPARLAVLDEQFF. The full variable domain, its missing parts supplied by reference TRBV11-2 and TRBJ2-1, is EAGVAQSPRYKIIEKRQSVAFWCNPISGHATLYWYQQILGQGPKLLIQFQNNGVVDDSQLPKDRFSAERLKGVDSTLKIQPAKLEDSAVYLCASSLGPARLAVLDEQFFGPGTRLTVL.

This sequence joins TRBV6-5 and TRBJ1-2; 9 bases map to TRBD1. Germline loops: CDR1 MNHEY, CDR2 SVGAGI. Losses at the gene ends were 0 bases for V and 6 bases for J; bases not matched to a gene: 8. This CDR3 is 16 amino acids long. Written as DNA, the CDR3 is TGTGCCAGCAGTTACTCGATCGGACAGGGGATCGATGGCTACACCTTC. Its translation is CASSYSIGQGIDGYTF.

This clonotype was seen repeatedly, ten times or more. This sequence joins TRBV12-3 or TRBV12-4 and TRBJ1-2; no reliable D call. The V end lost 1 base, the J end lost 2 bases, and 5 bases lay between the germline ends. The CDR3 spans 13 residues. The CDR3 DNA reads TGTGCCAGCAGTTTAGACGGAAACTATGGCTACACCTTC. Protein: CASSLDGNYGYTF.